Shown below are 25 T cell receptor beta chains from a single sample sequenced in a study of identical twins. From the 5' RACE reads, TCRdb called clonotypes with MiXCR, one entry per CDR3 protein. The sample carries some 460,000 distinct CDR3 sequences, 11% to 15% recorded once. These data were also filed under a second study, of yellow fever vaccine responses in identical twins.

Sequenced: CD4+ T cells sorted from blood. Source of these receptors: a woman aged 18-29 years in good health.

Only a few counts were recorded for this clonotype. The chain has TRBV12-3 or TRBV12-4 and TRBJ2-7, with 7 bases aligning to TRBD1. The junction had 11 bases not matched to a gene; V was cut back by 7 bases and J by 5 bases. The CDR3 is made up of 14 amino acids. This CDR3 reads CASTNRQGTNEQYF. The CDR3 coding sequence is TGTGCCAGCACGAATCGACAGGGAACCAACGAGCAGTACTTC.

This clonotype has a handful of counts. The chain carries TRBV15 and TRBJ1-4; D call uncertain. Germline V gene sequence: CDR1 LNHNV, CDR2 YYDKDF (reference sequence). Trimming left V 0 bases short and J 1 base short, with 6 bases between. This CDR3 is 15 amino acids long. CDR3 nucleotides: TGTGCCACCAGCAGAGAGAGAGGAACTAATGAAAAACTGTTTTTT. As protein: CATSRERGTNEKLFF.

A few counts support this clonotype. The chain couples TRBV4-3 to TRBJ1-2; D is ambiguous. CDR1 is LGHNA, CDR2 YSLEER, per germline. V was shortened by 0 bases and J by 8 bases, with 13 bases between the two germline ends. The CDR3 extends over 14 amino acids. The chain's CDR3 is CASSQDRGFDGYTF. For the CDR3, the DNA is TGCGCCAGCAGCCAAGATAGAGGTTTTGACGGCTACACCTTC.

The table lists this clonotype with a few counts. The rearrangement links TRBV20-1 to TRBJ2-3, with no clear D. CDR1 and CDR2 (germline): DFQATT, SNEGSKA (reference sequence). With 5 bases removed from V and 7 bases from J, the gap between germline ends came to 16 bases. The CDR3 length is 13 residues. This CDR3 is CSAPMISSNTQYF. CDR3 coding DNA: TGCAGTGCTCCAATGATCTCTTCGAATACGCAGTATTTT.

The J gene is TRBJ1-4, the V gene TRBV27; a weak D match, TRBD1 (5 bases). Germline values: CDR1 MNHEY, CDR2 SMNVEV (reference sequence). CDR3 size: 17 residues. V was pared by 0 bases and J by 8 bases, with 19 bases between. In DNA form, the CDR3 reads TGTGCCAGCAGTTTATCCCCCGGGACTAGATCGGGCGAAAAACTGTTTTTT. It encodes CASSLSPGTRSGEKLFF.

The chain has TRBV2 and TRBJ2-1; TRBD1 matches 7 bases. This CDR3 spans 14 amino acids. The V segment lost 7 bases and the J segment 1 base; nucleotides outside the gene matches: 4. Germline V gene lookup returns CDR1 SNHLY and CDR2 FYNNEI. In DNA, the CDR3 is TGTGCCAGCAAGGGGGCGGCGTCCTACAATGAGCAGTTCTTC. It encodes CASKGAASYNEQFF.

There are many counts of this clonotype. The chain links TRBV12-3 or TRBV12-4 to TRBJ2-6, with D hard to call. V dropped 6 bases and J dropped 1 base, with 4 bases sitting between them. CDR3 length: 13 amino acids. The CDR3 DNA reads as TGTGCCAGCAGAAAATCTGGGGCCAACGTCCTGACTTTC. Amino acids: CASRKSGANVLTF.

The CDR3 DNA follows: TGTGCCAGCAGTTCCCGGGACCACGGGGAGCAGTACTTC. Protein product: CASSSRDHGEQYF. The rearrangement joins TRBV12-3 or TRBV12-4 to TRBJ2-7; D is tentatively TRBD1 or TRBD2 (5 bases each). Trimming shortened V by 4 bases and J by 7 bases, and 14 bases separated the two germline ends. The CDR3 runs 13 residues.

The gene calls are TRBV15 and TRBJ2-7, with D uncertain. The CDR3 consists of 13 residues. Trimming removed 0 bases at V and 4 bases at J, with 7 bases between. Germline CDR1 LNHNV, CDR2 YYDKDF (reference sequence). The CDR3 bases are TGTGCCACCAGCAGAGATCGGCCTTACGAGCAGTACTTC. This gives the protein CATSRDRPYEQYF.

This clonotype was detected only a few times. CDR3 coding DNA: TGTGCCACCAGCAGTGGGGGGCGGGACACCGGGGAGCTGTTTTTT. It translates to CATSSGGRDTGELFF. This chain links TRBV15 with TRBJ2-2; D may match TRBD1 or TRBD2 (6 bases each). The CDR3 contains 15 residues. V was trimmed by 3 bases and J by 3 bases, leaving 11 bases between them. Germline V gene lookup returns CDR1 LNHNV and CDR2 YYDKDF (reference sequence). Based on the CDR3 plus reference TRBV15 and TRBJ2-2, the full variable domain is DAMVIQNPRYQVTQFGKPVTLSCSQTLNHNVMYWYQQKSSQAPKLLFHYYDKDFNNEADTPDNFQSRRPNTSFCFLDIRSPGLGDTAMYLCATSSGGRDTGELFFGEGSRLTVL.

This clonotype was found many times. The chain uses TRBV25-1 and TRBJ2-7; perhaps TRBD1 as D (6 bases). Germline lookup yields CDR1 MGHDK and CDR2 SYGVNS. The CDR3 length is 13 residues. V was clipped by 6 bases and J by 6 bases, with 15 bases between them. CDR3: CASSMTGWGEQYF. CDR3 in DNA: TGTGCCAGCAGCATGACAGGATGGGGCGAGCAGTACTTC.

This clonotype was observed a few times. The rearrangement links TRBV7-2 to TRBJ2-3; D remains ambiguous. CDR1 SGHTA and CDR2 FQGNSA come from the germline V gene. The CDR3 is 14 amino acids. Trimming cost V 1 base and J 4 bases, with 9 bases left between them. The CDR3 spells CASSLGSSPDTQYF. CDR3 in DNA: TGTGCCAGCAGCTTAGGGTCCAGCCCAGATACGCAGTATTTT.

A few counts support this clonotype. The rearrangement joins TRBV20-1 to TRBJ2-1; D may correspond to TRBD1 or TRBD2 (5 bases each). The CDR3 loop spans 15 amino acids. Trimming took off 3 bases at V and 4 bases at J, with 16 bases between the two ends. The germline CDR1 and CDR2 sequences are DFQATT and SNEGSKA (reference sequence). In DNA, the CDR3 is TGCAGTGCTAGGCCCGGGACCATTTTTTACAATGAGCAGTTCTTC. It is translated as CSARPGTIFYNEQFF.

In this sample, this clonotype turned up once. The V and J genes are TRBV4-3 and TRBJ2-1, with D unresolved. CDR1 is LGHNA, CDR2 YSLEER, per germline. The CDR3 runs 14 residues. V was shortened by 1 base and J by 4 bases, with 8 bases between the two germline ends. CDR3 coding DNA: TGCGCCAGCAGCCAAGTAAGAGCTTACAATGAGCAGTTCTTC. Protein: CASSQVRAYNEQFF.

The genes are TRBV28 and TRBJ2-3; 13 nucleotides match TRBD2. Trimming removed 4 bases from V and 5 bases from J; junction bases left unmatched: 3. Per the germline V gene, CDR1 is MDHEN and CDR2 is SYDVKM. The CDR3 spans 15 residues. CDR3 DNA: TGTGCCAGCAGTTCCCGACTAGCGGGAGGAGATACGCAGTATTTT. The encoded protein is CASSSRLAGGDTQYF. The whole variable domain, remainder taken from reference TRBV28 and TRBJ2-3, is DVKVTQSSRYLVKRTGEKVFLECVQDMDHENMFWYRQDPGLGLRLIYFSYDVKMKEKGDIPEGYSVSREKKERFSLILESASTNQTSMYLCASSSRLAGGDTQYFGPGTRLTVL.

This clonotype appeared a few times. The chain uses TRBV7-2 and TRBJ2-1; 10 nucleotides match TRBD2. V was clipped by 0 bases and J by 7 bases; unmatched bases: 12. The CDR3 covers 18 residues. Germline values: CDR1 SGHTA, CDR2 FQGNSA. The CDR3 nucleotides read TGTGCCAGCAGCTTAGCGGGTAGACTAGCGGGCCCGAGAAATGAGCAGTTCTTC. Translated, it gives CASSLAGRLAGPRNEQFF.

The chain has TRBV4-3 and TRBJ2-2; 7 bases are a match to TRBD2. The V gene's germline CDR1 is LGHNA and CDR2 YSLEER. The CDR3 runs to 16 residues. Trimming cost V 4 bases and J 5 bases; bases outside gene matches: 10. CDR3 coding DNA: TGCGCCAGCAGCCGCCGTCCGGGGGGAAAAACCGGGGAGCTGTTTTTT. It specifies CASSRRPGGKTGELFF.

In its sample, this clonotype was seen many times. CDR3 sequence: CASSFRVQETQYF. The CDR3 DNA sequence: TGTGCCAGCAGTTTTCGCGTACAAGAGACCCAGTACTTC. The gene calls are TRBV12-3 or TRBV12-4 and TRBJ2-5; no clear D. V lost 3 bases, J lost 2 bases, and 7 bases lay in between. The CDR3 is made up of 13 amino acids.

This clonotype appeared many times. The J gene is TRBJ1-6, the V gene TRBV12-3 or TRBV12-4; D is ambiguous. V was clipped by 6 bases and J by 9 bases, with 15 bases between them. The CDR3 sequence is 14 residues long. CDR3 loop: CASSSVVWISPLHF. CDR3 nucleotides: TGTGCCAGCAGCTCCGTGGTGTGGATTTCACCCCTCCACTTT.

This clonotype was observed a few times. The gene calls are TRBV24-1 and TRBJ2-2, with D maybe TRBD1 (5 bases). Germline CDR1 KGHDR, CDR2 SFDVKD. The CDR3 is 15 amino acids. V was trimmed by 4 bases and J by 3 bases, leaving 11 bases between them. The CDR3 protein is CATSDSGLDTGELFF. The CDR3 DNA follows: TGTGCCACCAGTGACTCAGGGTTGGACACCGGGGAGCTGTTTTTT.

DNA of the CDR3: TGTGCCAGCAGCTCATTATGGGGCACGGGTAACTACGAGCAGTACTTC. It specifies CASSSLWGTGNYEQYF. The chain has TRBV7-9 and TRBJ2-7; D perhaps matches TRBD1 (5 bases). Trimming left V 4 bases short and J 3 bases short, with 19 bases between. The V gene's germline CDR1 is SEHNR and CDR2 FQNEAQ (reference sequence). The CDR3 length is 16 residues.

This rearrangement joins TRBV27 to TRBJ2-7, with D tentatively TRBD2 (5 bases). The CDR3 totals 14 residues. With 6 bases removed from V and 0 bases from J, the gap between germline ends came to 12 bases. From germline, CDR1 is MNHEY and CDR2 SMNVEV (reference sequence). The CDR3 sequence is CASRLKEGSYEQYF. DNA for the CDR3: TGTGCCAGCAGGCTTAAAGAGGGCTCCTACGAGCAGTACTTC.

This clonotype was detected a few times. This chain uses TRBV29-1 with TRBJ1-5; 8 bases agree with TRBD1. CDR3 length equals 14 residues. CDR1 and CDR2 from the germline V gene are SQVTM and ANQGSEA. With V trimmed by 4 bases and J by 2 bases, 4 bases remained unmatched. CDR3 nucleotide sequence: TGCAGCGTTGGTGTGGGACAGGGCAATCAGCCCCAGCATTTT. As protein: CSVGVGQGNQPQHF.

In its sample, this clonotype was seen a few times. V is TRBV2 and J is TRBJ2-3; 8 bases agree with TRBD2. The germline CDR1 and CDR2 sequences are SNHLY and FYNNEI. The ends lost 5 bases at V and 6 bases at J; junction bases unmatched: 10. The CDR3 spans 15 residues. The CDR3 nucleotides are TGTGCCAGCAGTCCCGCGGGGGGACGCGCGGATACGCAGTATTTT. It encodes CASSPAGGRADTQYF.

The V gene is TRBV3-1, the J gene TRBJ2-3; possibly TRBD1 for D (5 bases). The V end lost 0 bases, the J end lost 2 bases, and 9 bases lay between the germline ends. The germline V gene has CDR1 LGHDT and CDR2 YNNKEL (reference sequence). This CDR3 has 15 residues. The CDR3: CASSQDLGDTDTQYF. The DNA of the CDR3 is TGTGCCAGCAGCCAAGATCTAGGGGACACAGATACGCAGTATTTT.